This T cell receptor beta chain was sequenced for a study of blood T cell repertoires in COVID-19. Trimming pared 4 bases from V and 4 bases from J, leaving 13 bases between. This CDR3 region has 14 residues. Germline V gene data show CDR1 as SGHRS and CDR2 as YFSETQ. Sequenced by immunoSEQ multiplex PCR; TCRdb stores in-frame clones only, minus some. This table holds about 130,000 clones, more than 85% found once. The rearrangement links TRBV5-1 to TRBJ2-3; maybe TRBD2 (5 bases). The receptor comes from a man aged 45 to 65 with active or convalescent COVID-19. Material for sequencing was peripheral blood. CDR3 residues: CASSPETRPDTQYF. In nucleotides, the CDR3 is TGCGCCAGCAGCCCCGAAACTAGACCAGATACGCAGTATTTT.